This T cell receptor beta chain was documented in a study of cytomegalovirus exposure and HLA in healthy donors. Study-wide background: Both the 120 validation repertoires and the 500 to 700 first-cohort repertoires used the same platform, as reported by a later analysis.

Study-level points and caveats: Reported results showed that the classifier diagnosed cytomegalovirus status with high specificity and sensitivity.

This CDR3 contains 14 residues. Trimming at V came to 0 bases and at J to 10 bases, leaving 2 bases not matched to a gene. Per germline, CDR1 SGHRS and CDR2 YFSETQ. Generated by immunoSEQ multiplex PCR, the TCRdb table keeps only in-frame clones and is missing some. The sample yields 150,000 to 180,000 clones, just over 85% seen once. Notes on this clone: No antigen is known for it.

Sequences were obtained from PBMCs. The TCR was taken from a human donor in good health. The chain carries TRBV5-1 and TRBJ2-1, with 12 positions matching TRBD2. CDR3 in amino acids: CASSLGLAGEEQFF. CDR3 bases: TGCGCCAGCAGCTTGGGACTAGCGGGGGAGGAGCAGTTCTTC.